A selection of T cell receptor beta chains follows, all from one sample in a study of regulatory T cells in long-lasting Graves disease. TCRdb redid the calling of the multiplex PCR reads with MiXCR, one entry per CDR3 protein. The table includes under 400,000 distinct CDR3 sequences, over 15% detected once. These data also formed part of another study, on T cells in Graves' hyperthyroidism and ophthalmopathy.

The material was peripheral blood mononuclear cells (PBMCs), obtained at new diagnosis, from a patient treated with antithyroid drugs. The receptors shown here come from a man in his forties with Graves disease. The CDR3 runs from the conserved cysteine through the conserved F or W. The D gene is left open where the match is weak. Size is omitted from some rows. Given values are once, few, many or a class for expanded clones.

j_gene: TRBJ1-2; v_gene: TRBV6-2/TRBV6-3; d_gene: NA; abundance: few; CDR3nt: TGTGCCAGCAGAAGACAAGCTAACTATGGCTACACCTTC; CDR3aa: CASRRQANYGYTF
j_gene: TRBJ1-5; v_gene: TRBV20-1; d_gene: NA; abundance: many; CDR3nt: TGCAGTGCTAGTAGGGCTGTTTGGGGTCAGCCCCAGCATTTT; CDR3aa: CSASRAVWGQPQHF
j_gene: TRBJ1-1; v_gene: TRBV12-3/TRBV12-4; d_gene: TRBD1; abundance: many; CDR3nt: TGTGCCAGCAGTTTAGCGGGACAGCGGAACACTGAAGCTTTCTTT; CDR3aa: CASSLAGQRNTEAFF
j_gene: TRBJ2-3; v_gene: TRBV29-1; d_gene: TRBD1; abundance: many; CDR3nt: TGCAGCGTTGTATACTTTCAGGTGACAGGGGGCGTAGGAACAGATACGCAGTATTTT; CDR3aa: CSVVYFQVTGGVGTDTQYF
j_gene: TRBJ2-1; v_gene: TRBV10-2; d_gene: TRBD2; abundance: few; CDR3nt: TGCGCCAGCAGGGCCGGGACTACCTCTCGGAATGAGCAGTTCTTC; CDR3aa: CASRAGTTSRNEQFF
j_gene: TRBJ1-5; v_gene: TRBV28; d_gene: TRBD1; abundance: many; CDR3nt: TGTGCCAGCCAATCCGGGACAGGGTCGGTGTACCAGCCCCAGCATTTT; CDR3aa: CASQSGTGSVYQPQHF
j_gene: TRBJ2-7; v_gene: TRBV5-1; d_gene: NA; abundance: many; CDR3nt: TGCGCCAGCAGCTTGTCTTGGGCGGGCCCCATGAGCGAGCAGTACTTC; CDR3aa: CASSLSWAGPMSEQYF
j_gene: TRBJ2-5; v_gene: TRBV7-2; d_gene: NA; abundance: many; CDR3nt: TGTGCCACTTCGCTAGTTATCGGAGAGACCCAGTACTTC; CDR3aa: CATSLVIGETQYF
j_gene: TRBJ2-1; v_gene: TRBV28; d_gene: NA; abundance: many; CDR3nt: TGTGCCAGCATGACCCAAACCACAGGGTGGAGGGGGGTGCAGTTCTTC; CDR3aa: CASMTQTTGWRGVQFF
j_gene: TRBJ2-5; v_gene: TRBV29-1; d_gene: TRBD1; abundance: many; CDR3nt: TGCAGCGTTGATAGGGGGCCCCAAGAGACCCAGTACTTC; CDR3aa: CSVDRGPQETQYF
j_gene: TRBJ2-3; v_gene: TRBV6-2/TRBV6-3; d_gene: NA; abundance: many; CDR3nt: TGTGCCAGCAGTGTTCAGGTTCGAGATACGCAGTATTTT; CDR3aa: CASSVQVRDTQYF
j_gene: TRBJ2-1; v_gene: TRBV20-1; d_gene: TRBD2; abundance: many; CDR3nt: TGCAGTGCTAGAGTGAACCCGACTAGCGGGGGGCAAGACTACAATGAGCAGTTCTTC; CDR3aa: CSARVNPTSGGQDYNEQFF
j_gene: TRBJ2-1; v_gene: TRBV19; d_gene: TRBD1; abundance: NA; CDR3nt: TGTGCCAGTAAACAGAGGGTAGCGGACAGGGTTTCCCTCTCCTACAATGAGCAGTTCTTC; CDR3aa: CASKQRVADRVSLSYNEQFF
j_gene: TRBJ1-2; v_gene: TRBV29-1; d_gene: TRBD1; abundance: few; CDR3nt: TGCAGCGTTGCAGGACAGGAGAACTATGGCTACACCTTC; CDR3aa: CSVAGQENYGYTF
j_gene: TRBJ2-3; v_gene: TRBV5-1; d_gene: TRBD2; abundance: many; CDR3nt: TGCGCCAGCAAAGGACTAGGTTGGTCAGATACGCAGTATTTT; CDR3aa: CASKGLGWSDTQYF
j_gene: TRBJ1-2; v_gene: TRBV7-8; d_gene: NA; abundance: many; CDR3nt: TGTGCCAGCAGCTTAGGCCCTTTAAAGGACTACACCTTC; CDR3aa: CASSLGPLKDYTF
j_gene: TRBJ1-4; v_gene: TRBV12-3/TRBV12-4; d_gene: NA; abundance: few; CDR3nt: TGTGCCAGCAGTTTCTCCGGACAAAATGAAAAACTGTTTTTT; CDR3aa: CASSFSGQNEKLFF
j_gene: TRBJ1-6; v_gene: TRBV11-3; d_gene: TRBD1; abundance: many; CDR3nt: TGTGCCAGCAGCTCTCGGACAGGGGGCACGTCACCCCTCCACTTT; CDR3aa: CASSSRTGGTSPLHF
j_gene: TRBJ2-1; v_gene: TRBV2; d_gene: NA; abundance: many; CDR3nt: TGTGCCAGCAGGGCGGCATCCTCCTACAATGAGCAGTTCTTC; CDR3aa: CASRAASSYNEQFF
j_gene: TRBJ2-7; v_gene: TRBV5-6; d_gene: TRBD1; abundance: NA; CDR3nt: TGTGCCAGCAGCTTGGAACCCTCCGGGACAGATTTCTACGAGCAGTACTTC; CDR3aa: CASSLEPSGTDFYEQYF
j_gene: TRBJ1-1; v_gene: TRBV28; d_gene: NA; abundance: many; CDR3nt: TGTGCCAGCAGTTTACCGCGGAACACGAACACTGAAGCTTTCTTT; CDR3aa: CASSLPRNTNTEAFF
j_gene: TRBJ2-7; v_gene: TRBV5-4; d_gene: NA; abundance: few; CDR3nt: TGTGCCAGCAGCTTGGTTGGGGGGGCTCGGGAGCAGTACTTC; CDR3aa: CASSLVGGAREQYF
j_gene: TRBJ2-5; v_gene: TRBV12-3/TRBV12-4; d_gene: NA; abundance: many; CDR3nt: TGTGCCAGCAGTTTAATGGCAGGGGAAGAGACCCAGTACTTC; CDR3aa: CASSLMAGEETQYF
j_gene: TRBJ2-5; v_gene: TRBV20-1; d_gene: TRBD2; abundance: many; CDR3nt: TGCAGTGCCGGGACTAGCGTGAAGACCCAGTACTTC; CDR3aa: CSAGTSVKTQYF
j_gene: TRBJ2-3; v_gene: TRBV4-2; d_gene: TRBD2; abundance: few; CDR3nt: TGTGCCAGCAGCCAAGATGGGGCTAGCGGGGGGGGGGATACGCAGTATTTT; CDR3aa: CASSQDGASGGGDTQYF
j_gene: TRBJ1-4; v_gene: TRBV7-9; d_gene: NA; abundance: many; CDR3nt: TGTGCCAGCAGCGGAAGGGTTGCAACTAATGAAAAACTGTTTTTT; CDR3aa: CASSGRVATNEKLFF
j_gene: TRBJ2-3; v_gene: TRBV4-1; d_gene: TRBD2; abundance: few; CDR3nt: TGCGCCAGCAGCCCAAGAGGGACTAGCGGGGAGGTAGATACGCAGTATTTT; CDR3aa: CASSPRGTSGEVDTQYF
j_gene: TRBJ1-1; v_gene: TRBV7-2; d_gene: NA; abundance: many; CDR3nt: TGTGCCAGCAGCGACAGAGTTGGGGGCCGTAAGCTTTACACTGAAGCTTTCTTT; CDR3aa: CASSDRVGGRKLYTEAFF
j_gene: TRBJ2-3; v_gene: TRBV5-1; d_gene: NA; abundance: many; CDR3nt: TGCGCCAGTACCCGGGGTAGCACAGATACGCAGTATTTT; CDR3aa: CASTRGSTDTQYF
j_gene: TRBJ2-2; v_gene: TRBV6-5; d_gene: NA; abundance: many; CDR3nt: TGTGCCAGCAGTTTCTCTAGAAGGGTTAACACCGGGGAGCTGTTTTTT; CDR3aa: CASSFSRRVNTGELFF
j_gene: TRBJ2-3; v_gene: TRBV5-1; d_gene: NA; abundance: many; CDR3nt: TGCGCCAGCAGCTTGGCCTTTCAGGGGAGCACAGATACGCAGTATTTT; CDR3aa: CASSLAFQGSTDTQYF
j_gene: TRBJ1-5; v_gene: TRBV28; d_gene: NA; abundance: many; CDR3nt: TGTGCCAGCAGTTTAGGGGGGTACAGTCAGCCCCAGCATTTT; CDR3aa: CASSLGGYSQPQHF
j_gene: TRBJ2-3; v_gene: TRBV11-2; d_gene: TRBD1; abundance: many; CDR3nt: TGTGCCAGCAGGACAGGGGAGGGCACAGATACGCAGTATTTT; CDR3aa: CASRTGEGTDTQYF
j_gene: TRBJ1-6; v_gene: TRBV20-1; d_gene: NA; abundance: once; CDR3nt: TGCAGTGCAAAGGTCCCAGGGAGGTATAATTCACCCCTCCACTTT; CDR3aa: CSAKVPGRYNSPLHF
j_gene: TRBJ2-1; v_gene: TRBV20-1; d_gene: TRBD1; abundance: many; CDR3nt: TGCAGTGCGTCACCGGGACAGGGGGTTTTCGATGAGCAGTTCTTC; CDR3aa: CSASPGQGVFDEQFF
j_gene: TRBJ2-5; v_gene: TRBV28; d_gene: TRBD2; abundance: NA; CDR3nt: TGTGCCAGCAGTTCCAGCGGGGGCCAGTGGGGGACCCAGTACTTC; CDR3aa: CASSSSGGQWGTQYF
j_gene: TRBJ2-7; v_gene: TRBV20-1; d_gene: NA; abundance: NA; CDR3nt: TGCAGTGCTGCCGGGACGTACCCCTACGAGCAGTACTTC; CDR3aa: CSAAGTYPYEQYF
j_gene: TRBJ1-5; v_gene: TRBV2; d_gene: NA; abundance: many; CDR3nt: TGTGCCAGCAGCCAAAACTGGCGGAATCAGCCCCAGCATTTT; CDR3aa: CASSQNWRNQPQHF
j_gene: TRBJ2-5; v_gene: TRBV27; d_gene: TRBD1; abundance: NA; CDR3nt: TGTGCCAGCAGTTTATCGAAACAGGGGGCAGAGACCCAGTACTTC; CDR3aa: CASSLSKQGAETQYF
j_gene: TRBJ1-1; v_gene: TRBV5-1; d_gene: TRBD1; abundance: many; CDR3nt: TGCGCCAGCAGCTTTCGCACAGGGGGTAACACTGAAGCTTTCTTT; CDR3aa: CASSFRTGGNTEAFF
j_gene: TRBJ2-2; v_gene: TRBV29-1; d_gene: NA; abundance: NA; CDR3nt: TGCAGCGTTGAGGAGACACCATCGAACACCGGGGAGCTGTTTTTT; CDR3aa: CSVEETPSNTGELFF
j_gene: TRBJ2-7; v_gene: TRBV2; d_gene: TRBD2; abundance: many; CDR3nt: TGTGCCAGCGGGACTAGTCCCTACGAGCAGTACTTC; CDR3aa: CASGTSPYEQYF
j_gene: TRBJ2-3; v_gene: TRBV15; d_gene: TRBD1; abundance: many; CDR3nt: TGTGCCACCAGCCGGATTGGGGACAGAACAGATACGCAGTATTTT; CDR3aa: CATSRIGDRTDTQYF
j_gene: TRBJ2-5; v_gene: TRBV5-6; d_gene: NA; abundance: few; CDR3nt: TGTGCCAGCAGCTTGGGTGACCCCGGGACCCAGTACTTC; CDR3aa: CASSLGDPGTQYF
j_gene: TRBJ2-7; v_gene: TRBV4-2; d_gene: NA; abundance: few; CDR3nt: TGTGCCAGCAGCCAAGGACCAGCCTCCTACGAGCAGTACTTC; CDR3aa: CASSQGPASYEQYF
j_gene: TRBJ1-5; v_gene: TRBV7-8; d_gene: NA; abundance: NA; CDR3nt: TGTGCCAGCAGCCCCGGGAGGGTAGGGTTCAATCAGCCCCAGCATTTT; CDR3aa: CASSPGRVGFNQPQHF
j_gene: TRBJ2-5; v_gene: TRBV20-1; d_gene: NA; abundance: many; CDR3nt: TGCAGTGCTAGAAACCCTAGTAGCAATCAAGAGACCCAGTACTTC; CDR3aa: CSARNPSSNQETQYF
j_gene: TRBJ1-1; v_gene: TRBV4-3; d_gene: TRBD1; abundance: many; CDR3nt: TGCGCCAGCGGCCATGGGACAGGGCCGAACACTGAAGCTTTCTTT; CDR3aa: CASGHGTGPNTEAFF
j_gene: TRBJ1-3; v_gene: TRBV6-1; d_gene: NA; abundance: many; CDR3nt: TGTGCCAGCAGTGAAATACGAGCCGGGCTACTAGGAAACACCATATATTTT; CDR3aa: CASSEIRAGLLGNTIYF
j_gene: TRBJ2-5; v_gene: TRBV9; d_gene: TRBD1; abundance: NA; CDR3nt: TGTGCCAGCAGCCCACCATGGGACAGGGAGGAGACCCAGTACTTC; CDR3aa: CASSPPWDREETQYF
j_gene: TRBJ2-1; v_gene: TRBV4-1; d_gene: NA; abundance: few; CDR3nt: TGCGCCAGCAGCCAAGACGACGACAGCAATGAGCAGTTCTTC; CDR3aa: CASSQDDDSNEQFF
j_gene: TRBJ1-1; v_gene: TRBV20-1; d_gene: NA; abundance: many; CDR3nt: TGCAGTGCTAGAGATCCGGTCGTGGGCACTGAAGCTTTCTTT; CDR3aa: CSARDPVVGTEAFF
j_gene: TRBJ2-1; v_gene: TRBV29-1; d_gene: NA; abundance: many; CDR3nt: TGCAGCGTTGAGCCCCCACAGTTCAATGAGCAGTTCTTC; CDR3aa: CSVEPPQFNEQFF
j_gene: TRBJ2-5; v_gene: TRBV20-1; d_gene: NA; abundance: NA; CDR3nt: TGCAGGTGCTCTATGGGAGAGACCCAGTACTTC; CDR3aa: CRCSMGETQYF